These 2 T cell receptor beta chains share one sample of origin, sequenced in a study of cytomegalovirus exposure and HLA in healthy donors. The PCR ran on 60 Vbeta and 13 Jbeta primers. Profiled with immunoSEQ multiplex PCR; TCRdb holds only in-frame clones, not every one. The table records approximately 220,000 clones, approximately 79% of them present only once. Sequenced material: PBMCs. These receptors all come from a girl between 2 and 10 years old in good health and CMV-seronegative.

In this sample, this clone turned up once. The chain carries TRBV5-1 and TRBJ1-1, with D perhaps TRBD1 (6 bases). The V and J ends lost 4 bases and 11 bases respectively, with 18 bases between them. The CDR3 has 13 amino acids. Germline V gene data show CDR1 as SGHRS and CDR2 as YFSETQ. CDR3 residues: CASSGQRGIWAFF. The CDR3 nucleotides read TGCGCCAGCAGCGGACAGAGAGGTATATGGGCTTTCTTT.

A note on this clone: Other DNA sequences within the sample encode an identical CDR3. In DNA form, the CDR3 reads TGTGCCAGCTCCCCGCAACAGGGGACCGGGGAGCTGTTTTTT. Translation: CASSPQQGTGELFF. This rearrangement joins TRBV18 to TRBJ2-2; 7 bases match TRBD1. The germline gives CDR1 KGHSH, CDR2 LQKENI. Losses at the gene ends were 6 bases for V and 5 bases for J; bases not matched to a gene: 6. The CDR3 runs 14 residues.